This entry is about one TCR beta chain. In the authors' workflow: Amplification from reference gene primers served as the basis for estimated nucleated cell counts. TCRdb's copy holds only in-frame clones and misses some; the assay was immunoSEQ multiplex PCR. The DNA was the basis for D and trimming; V, J and clone size are from that table. This sample carries roughly 55,000 clones, approximately 78% of them seen once, and the ten largest clones take about 12%. The CDR3 contains 16 residues. Germline V gives CDR1 SGHVS, CDR2 FQNEAQ. The ends lost 4 bases at V and 6 bases at J; junction bases unmatched: 15. The entry originates in a study of blood T cell repertoires in COVID-19.

The chain is built from TRBV7-8 and TRBJ2-7; TRBD2 aligns across 7 bases. The TCR comes from an elderly man with acute or convalescent COVID-19. Sequenced sample: peripheral blood. The CDR3 DNA is TGTGCCAGCAGCTCTGGGCGGGGGAACATTAATTCCGAGCAGTACTTC. This sequence encodes CASSSGRGNINSEQYF.